These 24 T cell receptor beta chains were sequenced from one sample in a study of breast tumors, draining lymph nodes, adjacent tissues (dated by TCRdb to the mid-2010s). The receptor library was made with multiplex PCR. The instrument given in TCRdb is Illumina HiSeq 2000. TCRdb cleaned the public reads at Q25 with fastp, built clones with MiXCR and kept in-frame beta chains. Here each entry gathers all rows of one CDR3 protein and keeps the most common genes and DNA. The sample includes about 180,000 distinct CDR3 sequences, with about 30% observed a single time. The top ten hold around 3.5% of the sample. Lymph node samples came from the axillary draining lymph nodes of breast cancer patients. The sequencing input was axillary lymph node tissue. The receptor source for this set is a female donor with breast cancer. Some clones in this sample may be carry-over from other donors' samples.

On this clonotype itself: A read error may be the cause here, since a much bigger clone is one base away. J is TRBJ2-5 and V is TRBV7-2; possibly TRBD1 or TRBD2 for D (6 bases each). CDR3 size: 17 residues. Germline CDR1 and CDR2: SGHTA and FQGNSA. The CDR3 protein is CASSQGWLVGGQEPQYF. The CDR3 DNA reads TGTGCCAGCAGCCAGGGGTGGCTAGTGGGGGGACAAGAGCCCCAGTACTTC.

The table lists this clonotype with many counts. This chain connects TRBV10-1 to TRBJ2-3, with 9 positions matching TRBD1. The V and J ends lost 0 bases and 6 bases, in that order; junction bases with no gene match: 7. CDR1 WNHNN and CDR2 SYGVQD come from the germline V gene (reference sequence). The CDR3 totals 16 residues. The CDR3 sequence is CASSESLQGASDTQYF. The CDR3 DNA reads as TGCGCCAGCAGTGAGTCCTTACAGGGGGCTTCGGATACGCAGTATTTT.

The sample holds many counts of this clonotype. J is TRBJ2-5 and V is TRBV4-2; D is unresolved. This CDR3 region has 15 residues. Germline CDR1 reads LGHNA; CDR2 reads YNFKEQ. The V gene lost 6 bases and the J gene lost 1 base, with 15 bases spanning the gap. CDR3 in amino acids: CASSSTDLGQETQYF. The DNA of the CDR3 is TGTGCCAGCAGTTCTACGGACCTGGGCCAAGAGACCCAGTACTTC.

This clonotype has at least ten counts. The gene calls are TRBV18 and TRBJ1-3; 10 nucleotides agree with TRBD1. CDR3 length equals 16 residues. The V gene's germline CDR1 is KGHSH and CDR2 LQKENI. V was pared by 4 bases and J by 1 base, with 4 bases of the junction left unmatched. CDR3 amino acids: CASSRRTGGSGNTIYF. The CDR3 DNA reads as TGTGCCAGCTCACGAAGGACAGGGGGTTCTGGAAACACCATATATTTT.

This clonotype has at least ten counts. The CDR3 region has the DNA TGTGCCAGCACCGAGACAGGCTCTGGAAACACCATATATTTT. Its protein product is CASTETGSGNTIYF. The gene calls are TRBV28 and TRBJ1-3, with D tentatively TRBD1 (6 bases). Germline lookup yields CDR1 MDHEN and CDR2 SYDVKM. The CDR3 consists of 14 residues. Trimming removed 7 bases from V and 0 bases from J, with 10 bases in between. The full variable domain, completed using reference TRBV28 and TRBJ1-3, is DVKVTQSSRYLVKRTGEKVFLECVQDMDHENMFWYRQDPGLGLRLIYFSYDVKMKEKGDIPEGYSVSREKKERFSLILESASTNQTSMYLCASTETGSGNTIYFGEGSWLTVV.

The sample holds many counts of this clonotype. The V gene is TRBV15, the J gene TRBJ2-1; TRBD2 matches at 11 bases. Trimming took 4 bases from V and 10 from J; bases not matched to a gene: 6. CDR1 LNHNV and CDR2 YYDKDF come from the germline V gene (reference sequence). The CDR3 has 14 amino acids. The CDR3 here is CATSTLLAGEEQFF. DNA of the CDR3: TGTGCCACCAGCACCTTACTAGCGGGAGAGGAGCAGTTCTTC.

A remark on this clonotype: A read error may explain this, as a much larger clone is one base away. The chain recombines TRBV28 with TRBJ2-3; D gene unclear. V was shortened by 4 bases and J by 0 bases, with 17 bases between the two germline ends. CDR3 length: 17 residues. In germline, CDR1 is MDHEN, CDR2 SYDVKM. The CDR3 DNA reads TGTGCCAGCAGTTCCCTCGCGACGTACTCTAGCACAGATACGCAGTATTTT. It encodes CASSSLATYSSTDTQYF.

The sample holds a few counts of this clonotype. The chain has TRBV4-1 and TRBJ1-1; D gene ambiguous. This CDR3 spans 13 amino acids. Deletions cut 5 bases from V and 10 bases from J, with 17 bases between. Germline V lookup: CDR1 MGHRA, CDR2 YSYEKL. The CDR3 protein is CASSVGRSNTAFF. The CDR3 DNA reads as TGCGCCAGCAGCGTTGGACGGAGCAATACAGCTTTCTTT.

There are many counts of this clonotype. The rearrangement uses TRBV6-4 and TRBJ1-3; 7 bases map to TRBD1. The CDR3 consists of 18 residues. V shed 0 bases, J shed 0 bases, and the junction held 8 bases outside the gene matches. CDR1 and CDR2 (germline): MRHNA, SNTAGT. CDR3 nucleotide sequence: TGTGCCAGCAGTGACTCGGGGGGGGACAGCTTCTCTGGAAACACCATATATTTT. Its protein is CASSDSGGDSFSGNTIYF.

There are a few counts of this clonotype. Since a much larger clone is just one base distant, this may be a read error. This chain connects TRBV12-3 or TRBV12-4 to TRBJ2-1; D unresolved. The V end was cut by 6 bases, the J end by 9 bases, with 12 bases between. This CDR3 comprises 12 residues. The CDR3 bases are TGTGCCAGCAGCTGCGACACGGTTGAGCAGTTCTTC. Its protein product is CASSCDTVEQFF.

This chain links TRBV5-1 with TRBJ2-7, with 14 bases aligning to TRBD2. This CDR3 comprises 17 residues. Per the germline V gene, CDR1 is SGHRS and CDR2 is YFSETQ. Trimming took 4 bases from V and 2 from J; bases not matched to a gene: 8. The DNA of the CDR3 is TGCGCCAGCAGCCCAGGACTAGCGGGGGGAGTCGCCTACGAGCAGTACTTC. It codes for CASSPGLAGGVAYEQYF.

This chain links TRBV7-9 with TRBJ2-7; 7 positions match TRBD2. Germline CDR1 SEHNR, CDR2 FQNEAQ (reference sequence). V was clipped by 7 bases and J by 5 bases; unmatched bases: 5. CDR3 length: 12 amino acids. The CDR3 DNA sequence: TGTGCCAGCAACTCCCGGGGGGACGAGCAGTACTTC. Translation: CASNSRGDEQYF.

There are many counts of this clonotype. The chain is built from TRBV5-6 and TRBJ2-7; D uncertain. The CDR3 totals 14 residues. Germline V gene sequence: CDR1 SGHDT, CDR2 YYEEEE. V lost 2 bases and J 0 bases, leaving 9 bases between the germline ends. DNA of the CDR3: TGTGCCAGCAGCTTCTCTACTCCCTCCTACGAGCAGTACTTC. It is translated as CASSFSTPSYEQYF.

This clonotype has at least ten counts. The chain carries TRBV12-3 or TRBV12-4 and TRBJ2-7; D uncertain. There are 13 residues in the CDR3. V lost 3 bases and J lost 1, with 7 bases in between. The CDR3 protein is CASSFTPSYEQYF. In DNA, the CDR3 is TGTGCCAGCAGTTTCACTCCGTCCTACGAGCAGTACTTC.

This clonotype has just a few counts. The V call is TRBV11-3, the J call TRBJ2-2; D ambiguous. Germline-derived CDR1 and CDR2 are SGHNT and YENEEA. V lost 0 bases, J lost 6 bases, and 8 bases lay in between. The CDR3 runs to 14 residues. The DNA of the CDR3 is TGTGCCAGCAGCTTAGATGGGGTCGCCGGGGAGCTGTTTTTT. Translated, it gives CASSLDGVAGELFF.

This clonotype came up many times. The chain is built from TRBV3-1 and TRBJ1-4, with 9 positions matching TRBD1. Germline lookup yields CDR1 LGHDT and CDR2 YNNKEL (reference sequence). The V segment lost 6 bases and the J segment 7 bases; nucleotides outside the gene matches: 6. The CDR3 has 14 residues. The CDR3 loop is CASSSGQGSEKLFF. The DNA for the CDR3 is TGTGCCAGCAGTTCCGGACAGGGGAGTGAAAAACTGTTTTTT.

At least ten counts were recorded for this clonotype. The chain links TRBV20-1 to TRBJ1-5; 7 bases agree with TRBD1. Germline lookup yields CDR1 DFQATT and CDR2 SNEGSKA (reference sequence). V lost 6 bases, J lost 1 base, and 6 bases stayed unmatched. CDR3 size: 14 residues. DNA of the CDR3: TGCAGTGCAGCCCGACAGGGAAGCAATCAGCCCCAGCATTTT. Its protein is CSAARQGSNQPQHF.

At least ten counts were recorded for this clonotype. The V call is TRBV3-1, the J call TRBJ2-6, with TRBD1 matching 10 bases. The CDR3 sequence is 18 residues long. From germline, CDR1 is LGHDT and CDR2 YNNKEL (reference sequence). V shed 4 bases, J shed 0 bases, and the junction held 6 bases outside the gene matches. CDR3 DNA sequence: TGTGCCAGCAGCCTTTACCGGGACAGGGGCTCTGGGGCCAACGTCCTGACTTTC. This sequence encodes CASSLYRDRGSGANVLTF.

About this clonotype: One junction end does not reproduce the germline sequence, and a read error may be involved. This sequence joins TRBV10-3 and TRBJ1-4, with a weak D call TRBD1 (5 bases). Germline CDR1 is ENHRY and CDR2 is SYGVKD. CDR3 length: 13 amino acids. The CDR3 reads CASSFQGGVKLFF. CDR3 in DNA: TGTGCCAGCAGTTTCCAGGGCGGGGTAAAACTGTTTTTT.

This clonotype occurred many times. The CDR3 DNA reads as TGTGCCAGTGGCCGATTTGGCGGCTATGGCTACACCTTC. Encoded protein: CASGRFGGYGYTF. The J gene is TRBJ1-2, the V gene TRBV19; no firm D call. With 8 bases removed from V and 4 bases from J, the gap between germline ends came to 14 bases. The length of the CDR3 is 13 residues. CDR1 is LNHDA, CDR2 SQIVND, per germline (reference sequence).

This clonotype was detected ten times or more. The rearrangement joins TRBV7-8 to TRBJ1-2; 7 positions agree with TRBD1. This CDR3 has 13 amino acids. Germline V gene lookup returns CDR1 SGHVS and CDR2 FQNEAQ. The J segment lost 8 bases and the V segment lost 6 bases, leaving 9 bases of the junction unmatched. The CDR3 is CASSPGQDRGYTF. CDR3 bases: TGTGCCAGCAGTCCCGGACAGGATAGGGGCTACACCTTC.

J is TRBJ1-5 and V is TRBV7-2; perhaps TRBD1 as D (5 bases). The CDR3 contains 15 residues. The V end lost 3 bases, the J end lost 6 bases, and 15 bases lay between the germline ends. Germline lookup yields CDR1 SGHTA and CDR2 FQGNSA. The CDR3 loop reads CASSLGVGVGQPQHF. CDR3 DNA sequence: TGTGCCAGCAGCTTGGGGGTCGGGGTGGGTCAGCCCCAGCATTTT.

At least ten counts were recorded for this clonotype. The junction differs from germline at one of its ends, possibly a read error. This chain links TRBV7-9 with TRBJ2-5, with TRBD1 matching 9 bases. This CDR3 region has 17 residues. Germline CDR1 is SEHNR and CDR2 is FQNEAQ (reference sequence). In DNA form, the CDR3 reads TGTGCCAGCAGCTCAGTGAGCCGGGACAGGGAACGAGAGCCCCAGTACTTC. Encoded protein: CASSSVSRDREREPQYF.

A single count supports this clonotype. Because it lacks the conserved phenylalanine or tryptophan at the end, this CDR3 is likely a read error. The rearrangement uses TRBV12-3 or TRBV12-4 and TRBJ1-4; D remains unclear. Trimming took 5 bases from V and 7 from J, leaving 14 bases between them. The CDR3 extends over 14 amino acids. The CDR3 sequence is CASSVGLEGEKLFL. The CDR3 bases are TGTGCCAGCAGTGTCGGCCTGGAGGGTGAAAAACTGTTTCTT.